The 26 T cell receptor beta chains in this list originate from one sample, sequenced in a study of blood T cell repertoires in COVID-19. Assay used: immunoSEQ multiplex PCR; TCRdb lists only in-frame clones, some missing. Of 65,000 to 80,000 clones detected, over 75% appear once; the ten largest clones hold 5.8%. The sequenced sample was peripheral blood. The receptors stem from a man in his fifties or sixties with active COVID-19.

The CDR3 DNA reads as TGTGCCAGCAGCCCAGGGGCTGAAAAACTGTTTTTT. Protein: CASSPGAEKLFF. The V call is TRBV6-6, the J call TRBJ1-4; D may be TRBD1 (6 bases). V dropped 6 bases and J dropped 7 bases, with 9 bases sitting between them. Germline V lookup: CDR1 MNHNY, CDR2 SVGAGI (reference sequence). The CDR3 is 12 amino acids.

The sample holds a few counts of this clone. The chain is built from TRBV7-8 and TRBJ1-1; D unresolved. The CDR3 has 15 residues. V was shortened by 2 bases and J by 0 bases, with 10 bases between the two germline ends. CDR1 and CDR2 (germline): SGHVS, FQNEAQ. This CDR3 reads CASSLTRVLNTEAFF. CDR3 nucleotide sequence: TGTGCCAGCAGCTTAACTAGGGTTTTGAACACTGAAGCTTTCTTT.

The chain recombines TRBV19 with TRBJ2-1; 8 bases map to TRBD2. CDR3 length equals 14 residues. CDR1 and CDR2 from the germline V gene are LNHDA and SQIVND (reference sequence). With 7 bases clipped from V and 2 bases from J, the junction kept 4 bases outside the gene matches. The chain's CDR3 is CASMDGGAYNEQFF. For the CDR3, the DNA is TGTGCCAGTATGGACGGGGGGGCCTACAATGAGCAGTTCTTC.

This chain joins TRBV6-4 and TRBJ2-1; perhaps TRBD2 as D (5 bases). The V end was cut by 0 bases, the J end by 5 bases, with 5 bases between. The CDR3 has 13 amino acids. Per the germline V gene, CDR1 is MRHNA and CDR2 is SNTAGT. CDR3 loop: CASSDSTNNEQFF. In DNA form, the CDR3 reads TGTGCCAGCAGTGACTCGACTAACAATGAGCAGTTCTTC.

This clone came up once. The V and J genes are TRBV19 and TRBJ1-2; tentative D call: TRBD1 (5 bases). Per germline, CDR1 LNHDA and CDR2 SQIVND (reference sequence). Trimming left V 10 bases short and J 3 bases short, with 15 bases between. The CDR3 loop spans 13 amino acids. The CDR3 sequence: CATEGREDYGYTF. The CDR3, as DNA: TGTGCCACCGAAGGCAGGGAGGACTATGGCTACACCTTC.

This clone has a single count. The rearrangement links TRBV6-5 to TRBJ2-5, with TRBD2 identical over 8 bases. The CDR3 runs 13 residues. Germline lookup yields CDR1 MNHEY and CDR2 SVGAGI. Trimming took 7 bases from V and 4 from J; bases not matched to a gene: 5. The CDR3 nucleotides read TGTGCCAGCACCCGGGGGGGAGGAGAGACCCAGTACTTC. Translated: CASTRGGGETQYF.

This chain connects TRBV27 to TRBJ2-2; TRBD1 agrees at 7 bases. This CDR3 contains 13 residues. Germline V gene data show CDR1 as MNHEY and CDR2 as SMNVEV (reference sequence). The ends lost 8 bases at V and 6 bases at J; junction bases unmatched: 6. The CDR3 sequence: CASGGQLPGELFF. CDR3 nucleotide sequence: TGTGCCAGCGGGGGACAGCTCCCCGGGGAGCTGTTTTTT.

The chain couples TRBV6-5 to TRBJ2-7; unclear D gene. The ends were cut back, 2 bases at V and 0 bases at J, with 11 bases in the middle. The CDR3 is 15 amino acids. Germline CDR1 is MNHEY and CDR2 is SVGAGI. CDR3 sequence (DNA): TGTGCCAGCAGTTACACGTGGGCGCACTCCTACGAGCAGTACTTC. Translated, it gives CASSYTWAHSYEQYF.

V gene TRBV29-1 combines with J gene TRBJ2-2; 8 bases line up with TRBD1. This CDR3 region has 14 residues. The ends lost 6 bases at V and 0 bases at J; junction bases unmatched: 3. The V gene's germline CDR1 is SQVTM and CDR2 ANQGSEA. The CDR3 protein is CSVAGQANTGELFF. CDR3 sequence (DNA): TGCAGCGTGGCGGGACAGGCGAACACCGGGGAGCTGTTTTTT.

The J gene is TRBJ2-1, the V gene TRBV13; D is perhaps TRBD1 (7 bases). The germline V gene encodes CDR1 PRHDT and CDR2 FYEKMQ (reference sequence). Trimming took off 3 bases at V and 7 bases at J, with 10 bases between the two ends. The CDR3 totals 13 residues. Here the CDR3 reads CASSLQGGNEQFF. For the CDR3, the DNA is TGTGCCAGCAGCTTGCAGGGGGGAAATGAGCAGTTCTTC.

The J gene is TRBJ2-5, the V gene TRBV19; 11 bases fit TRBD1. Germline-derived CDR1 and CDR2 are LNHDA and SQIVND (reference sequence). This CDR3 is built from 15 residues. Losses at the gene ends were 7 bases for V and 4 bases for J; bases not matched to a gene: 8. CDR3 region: CASTRGGQGGETQYF. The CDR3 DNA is TGTGCCAGTACAAGAGGGGGACAGGGGGGAGAGACCCAGTACTTC.

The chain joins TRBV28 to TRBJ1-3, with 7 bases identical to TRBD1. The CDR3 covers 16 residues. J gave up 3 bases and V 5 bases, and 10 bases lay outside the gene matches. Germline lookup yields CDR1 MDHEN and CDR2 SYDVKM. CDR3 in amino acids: CASSTRLRTGGNTIYF. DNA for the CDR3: TGTGCCAGCAGTACCCGCCTCCGGACAGGTGGAAACACCATATATTTT.

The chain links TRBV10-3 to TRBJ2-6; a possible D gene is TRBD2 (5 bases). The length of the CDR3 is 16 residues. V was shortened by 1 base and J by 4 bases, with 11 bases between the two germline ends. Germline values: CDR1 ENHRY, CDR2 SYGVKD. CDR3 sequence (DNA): TGTGCCATCAGTGAGTACCGAGGGTCCGGGGCCAACGTCCTGACTTTC. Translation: CAISEYRGSGANVLTF.

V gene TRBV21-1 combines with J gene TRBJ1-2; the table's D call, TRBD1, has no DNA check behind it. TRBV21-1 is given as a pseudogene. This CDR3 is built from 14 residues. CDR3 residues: CASHWPRQRYGYTF. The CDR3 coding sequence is TGTGCCAGCCACTGGCCGAGACAGAGATATGGCTACACCTTC.

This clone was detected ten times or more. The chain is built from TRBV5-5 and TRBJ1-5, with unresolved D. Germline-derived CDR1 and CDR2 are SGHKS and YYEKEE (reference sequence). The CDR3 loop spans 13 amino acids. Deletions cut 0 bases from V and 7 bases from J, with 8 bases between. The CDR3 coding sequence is TGTGCCAGCAGCTTGGAAGGAGCCCAGCCCCAGCATTTT. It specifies CASSLEGAQPQHF.

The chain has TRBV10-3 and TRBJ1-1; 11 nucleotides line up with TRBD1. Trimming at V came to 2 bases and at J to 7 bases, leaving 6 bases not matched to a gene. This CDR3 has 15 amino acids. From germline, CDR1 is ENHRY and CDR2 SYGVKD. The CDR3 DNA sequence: TGTGCCATCAGTGAGCCGGACAGGGGGCAGGATGAAGCTTTCTTT. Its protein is CAISEPDRGQDEAFF.

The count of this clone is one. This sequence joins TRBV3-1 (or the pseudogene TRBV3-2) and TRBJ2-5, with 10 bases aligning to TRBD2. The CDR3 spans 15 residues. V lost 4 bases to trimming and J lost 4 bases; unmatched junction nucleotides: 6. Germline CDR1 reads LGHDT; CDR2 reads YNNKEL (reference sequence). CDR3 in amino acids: CASSLQRGGLETQYF. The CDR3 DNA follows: TGTGCCAGCAGCCTCCAGCGGGGGGGCCTAGAGACCCAGTACTTC.

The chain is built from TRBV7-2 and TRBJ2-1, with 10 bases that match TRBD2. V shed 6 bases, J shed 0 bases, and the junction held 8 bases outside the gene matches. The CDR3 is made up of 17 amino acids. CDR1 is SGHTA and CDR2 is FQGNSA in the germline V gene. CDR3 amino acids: CASSPTSGRPSYNEQFF. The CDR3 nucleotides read TGTGCCAGCAGTCCGACTAGCGGGCGCCCCTCCTACAATGAGCAGTTCTTC. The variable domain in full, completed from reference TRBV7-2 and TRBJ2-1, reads GAGVSQSPSNKVTEKGKDVELRCDPISGHTALYWYRQSLGQGLEFLIYFQGNSAPDKSGLPSDRFSAERTGGSVSTLTIQRTQQEDSAVYLCASSPTSGRPSYNEQFFGPGTRLTVL.

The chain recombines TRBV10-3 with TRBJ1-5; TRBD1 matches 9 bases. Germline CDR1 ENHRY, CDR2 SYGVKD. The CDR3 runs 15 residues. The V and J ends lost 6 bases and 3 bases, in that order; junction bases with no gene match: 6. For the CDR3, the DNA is TGTGCCATCAGAGCGGACAGGGGAAACAATCAGCCCCAGCATTTT. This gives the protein CAIRADRGNNQPQHF.

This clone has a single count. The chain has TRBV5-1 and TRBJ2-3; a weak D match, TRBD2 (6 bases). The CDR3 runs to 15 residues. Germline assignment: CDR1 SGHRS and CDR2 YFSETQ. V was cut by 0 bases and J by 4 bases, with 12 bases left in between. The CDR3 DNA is TGCGCCAGCAGCTTGGGTCAGGGACTGGCAGATACGCAGTATTTT. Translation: CASSLGQGLADTQYF.

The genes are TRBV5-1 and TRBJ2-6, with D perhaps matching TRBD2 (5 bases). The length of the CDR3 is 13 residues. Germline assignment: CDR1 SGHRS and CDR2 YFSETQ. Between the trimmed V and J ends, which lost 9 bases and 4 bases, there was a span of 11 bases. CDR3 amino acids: CATAPGGANVLTF. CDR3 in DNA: TGCGCCACCGCCCCGGGGGGGGCCAACGTCCTGACTTTC.

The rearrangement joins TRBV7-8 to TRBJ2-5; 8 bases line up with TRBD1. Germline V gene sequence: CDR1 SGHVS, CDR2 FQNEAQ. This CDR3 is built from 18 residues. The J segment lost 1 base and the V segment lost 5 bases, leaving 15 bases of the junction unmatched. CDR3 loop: CASSPGWSGTGAQETQYF. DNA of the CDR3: TGTGCCAGCAGCCCCGGGTGGTCCGGGACAGGCGCCCAAGAGACCCAGTACTTC.

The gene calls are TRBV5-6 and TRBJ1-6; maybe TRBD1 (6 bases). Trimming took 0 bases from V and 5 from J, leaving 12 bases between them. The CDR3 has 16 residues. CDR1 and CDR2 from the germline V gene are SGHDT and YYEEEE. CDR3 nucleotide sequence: TGTGCCAGCAGCTTGGGTGGGACAAGGCATAATTCACCCCTCCACTTT. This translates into CASSLGGTRHNSPLHF. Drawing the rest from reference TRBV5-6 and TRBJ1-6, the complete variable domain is DAGVTQSPTHLIKTRGQQVTLRCSPKSGHDTVSWYQQALGQGPQFIFQYYEEEERQRGNFPDRFSGHQFPNYSSELNVNALLLGDSALYLCASSLGGTRHNSPLHFGNGTRLTVT.

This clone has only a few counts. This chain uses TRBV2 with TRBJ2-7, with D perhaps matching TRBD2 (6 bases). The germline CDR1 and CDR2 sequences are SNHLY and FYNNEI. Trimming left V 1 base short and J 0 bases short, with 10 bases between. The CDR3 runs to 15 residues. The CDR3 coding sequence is TGTGCCAGCAGTGAAGGGACTACTAGCTCCTACGAGCAGTACTTC. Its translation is CASSEGTTSSYEQYF.

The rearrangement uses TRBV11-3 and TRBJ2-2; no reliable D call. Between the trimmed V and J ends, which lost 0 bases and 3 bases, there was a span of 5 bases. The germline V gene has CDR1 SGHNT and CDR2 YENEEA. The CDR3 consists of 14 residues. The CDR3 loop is CASSLETDTGELFF. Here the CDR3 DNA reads TGTGCCAGCAGCTTAGAAACAGACACCGGGGAGCTGTTTTTT.

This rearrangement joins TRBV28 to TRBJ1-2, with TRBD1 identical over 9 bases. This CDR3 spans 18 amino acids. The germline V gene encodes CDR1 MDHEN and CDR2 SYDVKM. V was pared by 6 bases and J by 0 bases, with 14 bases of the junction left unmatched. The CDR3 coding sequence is TGTGCCAGCAGCTCCAACTATCCCGGGACAGGGACTAACTATGGCTACACCTTC. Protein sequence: CASSSNYPGTGTNYGYTF.